This T cell receptor (beta chain) was identified in a study of T cell responses to AZD1222 COVID-19 vaccine. Study information: The analysis combined second doses at about 4 or about 12 weeks.

Whole-study findings and limits: White British ancestry dominated among donors, who included more females, and clonal diversity was possibly underestimated. Only a handful of AZD1222 recipients, about six in all, had baseline seropositivity. Spike-specific TCR breadth and depth were elevated following two AZD1222 doses.

The CDR3 has 12 amino acids. Trimming took 1 base from V and 11 from J, leaving 11 bases between them. Germline values: CDR1 LGHNA, CDR2 YNFKEQ. A word on this clone: Its specificity is unknown.

Profiled with immunoSEQ multiplex PCR; TCRdb holds only in-frame clones, not every one. The sample includes about 100,000 clones, around nine tenths of them seen just once. This sample comprised peripheral blood, obtained on day 0 of AZD1222 vaccination. This chain joins TRBV4-2 and TRBJ1-1; no clear D. This TCR came from an adult in good health. CDR3 sequence: CASSQGDLKAFF. The CDR3 DNA reads TGTGCCAGCAGCCAAGGGGATTTGAAGGCTTTCTTT.